This is a list of T cell receptor beta chains from one sample in a study of molecular identifiers for immune sequencing clone quantification. TCRdb redid the calling of the PCR reads with MiXCR, one entry per CDR3 protein. This table holds about 320,000 distinct CDR3 sequences, 24% found once. The sequencing sample was made of naive CD8+ T cells from blood, with Jurkat cell RNA spiked in. The receptors stem from a human donor in good health. Some libraries in this study had Jurkat cell RNA spiked in. The CDR3 runs from the conserved cysteine through the conserved F or W. The order of the fields is CDR3 protein, CDR3 DNA, D gene, J gene, clone size, V gene. The D gene is left open where the match is weak. Only part of the rows carry a size: once, few, many, or a class if the clone is expanded.

CDR3 protein: CSVVTGEQYF; CDR3 DNA: TGCAGCGTTGTGACAGGGGAGCAGTACTTC; D gene: TRBD1; J gene: TRBJ2-7; clone size: many; V gene: TRBV29-1
CDR3 protein: CAVRGTGGAYGYTF; CDR3 DNA: TGCGCCGTGCGAGGGACAGGGGGCGCTTACGGCTACACCTTC; D gene: TRBD1; J gene: TRBJ1-2; clone size: -; V gene: TRBV10-2
CDR3 protein: CASSPQANYGYTF; CDR3 DNA: TGTGCCAGCAGCCCCCAGGCTAACTATGGCTACACCTTC; D gene: -; J gene: TRBJ1-2; clone size: many; V gene: TRBV3-1
CDR3 protein: CASIDGGDQETQYF; CDR3 DNA: TGTGCCAGCATTGACGGGGGTGACCAAGAGACCCAGTACTTC; D gene: -; J gene: TRBJ2-5; clone size: few; V gene: TRBV2
CDR3 protein: CASSFPTGGATEAFF; CDR3 DNA: TGTGCCAGCAGTTTCCCCACGGGGGGAGCCACTGAAGCTTTCTTT; D gene: -; J gene: TRBJ1-1; clone size: many; V gene: TRBV12-3/TRBV12-4
CDR3 protein: CATSRETVTEAFF; CDR3 DNA: TGTGCCACCAGCAGAGAGACGGTGACTGAAGCTTTCTTT; D gene: -; J gene: TRBJ1-1; clone size: many; V gene: TRBV15
CDR3 protein: CASSQAGAGVNVLTF; CDR3 DNA: TGTGCCAGCAGCCAAGCAGGGGCTGGGGTCAACGTCCTGACTTTC; D gene: -; J gene: TRBJ2-6; clone size: -; V gene: TRBV14
CDR3 protein: CASSQNKRGALSNEKLFF; CDR3 DNA: TGCGCCAGCAGCCAAAATAAGAGGGGCGCACTGTCTAATGAAAAACTGTTTTTT; D gene: -; J gene: TRBJ1-4; clone size: few; V gene: TRBV4-3
CDR3 protein: CASSLLATSTDTQYF; CDR3 DNA: TGTGCCAGCAGCCTCCTTGCAACCAGCACAGATACGCAGTATTTT; D gene: -; J gene: TRBJ2-3; clone size: few; V gene: TRBV7-9
CDR3 protein: CASSGLRGTTDTQYF; CDR3 DNA: TGTGCCAGCAGTGGACTCAGGGGAACCACAGATACGCAGTATTTT; D gene: -; J gene: TRBJ2-3; clone size: many; V gene: TRBV6-1
CDR3 protein: CASSTAWGVRTYEQYF; CDR3 DNA: TGTGCCAGCAGTACCGCGTGGGGTGTGCGGACCTACGAGCAGTACTTC; D gene: -; J gene: TRBJ2-7; clone size: few; V gene: TRBV7-9
CDR3 protein: CASSPPWGEEPPYF; CDR3 DNA: TGTGCCAGCAGCCCACCGTGGGGGGAAGAGCCCCCGTACTTC; D gene: -; J gene: TRBJ2-5; clone size: -; V gene: TRBV7-9